These 13 T cell receptor beta chains were sequenced from one sample in a study of a mutant IDH1 vaccine in newly diagnosed glioma. Their antigen targets remain unknown. The time point here: week 35, safety follow-up. All doses held 300 ug of mutant IDH1 20-mer peptide, with topical imiquimod. Sequencing used immunoSEQ multiplex PCR; TCRdb keeps in-frame clones, though not all of them. The sample consists of about 46,000 clones, almost 95% of them appearing once. The starting material was PBMCs, obtained from a glioma patient whose treatment included an IDH1 peptide vaccine. All receptors derive from a man aged 50 or older with glioma.

The V and J genes are TRBV5-1 and TRBJ2-7; D perhaps matches TRBD2 (5 bases). Germline V gene sequence: CDR1 SGHRS, CDR2 YFSETQ. CDR3 length: 15 residues. V was cut by 5 bases and J by 0 bases, with 15 bases left in between. CDR3 region: CASRWGAQSSYEQYF. The CDR3 DNA is TGCGCCAGCAGGTGGGGAGCCCAGAGCTCCTACGAGCAGTACTTC.

This clone is a singleton in its sample. CDR3 sequence (DNA): TGTGCCAGCAGCCTAGGTTGGAATCCGAGCACAGATACGCAGTATTTT. Protein product: CASSLGWNPSTDTQYF. This sequence joins TRBV5-6 and TRBJ2-3; D is undetermined. The length of the CDR3 is 16 residues. The V gene lost 4 bases and the J gene lost 0 bases, with 15 bases spanning the gap. Per germline, CDR1 SGHDT and CDR2 YYEEEE.

This clone was observed a single time. The V call is TRBV6-5, the J call TRBJ2-7, with unresolved D. The V end was cut by 5 bases, the J end by 2 bases, with 13 bases between. The CDR3 totals 14 residues. CDR1 MNHEY and CDR2 SVGAGI come from the germline V gene. The CDR3 reads CASSTPPPTYEQYF. Here the CDR3 DNA reads TGTGCCAGCAGTACCCCGCCCCCTACCTACGAGCAGTACTTC.

This sequence joins TRBV29-1 and TRBJ1-5, with a tentative D call TRBD1 (5 bases). Germline CDR1 and CDR2: SQVTM and ANQGSEA. With 7 bases removed from V and 4 bases from J, the gap between germline ends came to 14 bases. This CDR3 has 13 residues. The CDR3, as DNA: TGCAGCGCAAGAAGGGACGTAAATCAGCCCCAGCATTTT. Translation: CSARRDVNQPQHF. Looking up the rest from reference TRBV29-1 and TRBJ1-5 gives the full variable domain: SAVISQKPSRDICQRGTSLTIQCQVDSQVTMMFWYRQQPGQSLTLIATANQGSEATYESGFVIDKFPISRPNLTFSTLTVSNMSPEDSSIYLCSARRDVNQPQHFGDGTRLSIL.

The chain combines TRBV7-8 with TRBJ1-2, with D maybe TRBD1 (6 bases). The CDR3 contains 14 residues. V was trimmed by 1 base and J by 5 bases, leaving 11 bases between them. Germline CDR1 SGHVS, CDR2 FQNEAQ. The CDR3 DNA reads as TGTGCCAGCAGCTTAGGGTCTCAGGGGTATGGCTACACCTTC. This codes for CASSLGSQGYGYTF.

V and J are TRBV7-9 and TRBJ1-2, with TRBD1 matching 8 bases. CDR3 length: 13 amino acids. The ends lost 2 bases at V and 6 bases at J; junction bases unmatched: 2. CDR1 SEHNR and CDR2 FQNEAQ come from the germline V gene (reference sequence). The CDR3 coding sequence is TGTGCCAGCAGCTTAACAGGGGGGGATGGCTACACCTTC. This codes for CASSLTGGDGYTF.

V usage is TRBV28 and J usage is TRBJ2-2; 11 bases are shared with TRBD2. The junction had 6 bases not matched to a gene; V was cut back by 3 bases and J by 3 bases. CDR3 length: 17 amino acids. Germline lookup yields CDR1 MDHEN and CDR2 SYDVKM. CDR3 in DNA: TGTGCCAGCAGTTTTTTACCGGGACTAGCGGACACCGGGGAGCTGTTTTTT. This translates into CASSFLPGLADTGELFF.

The genes are TRBV15 and TRBJ2-5, with TRBD1 identical over 8 bases. V lost 4 bases, J lost 5 bases, and 9 bases stayed unmatched. The CDR3 is made up of 15 amino acids. CDR1 is LNHNV, CDR2 YYDKDF, per germline (reference sequence). This chain's CDR3 is CATSTPRTGRETQYF. The CDR3, as DNA: TGTGCCACCAGCACGCCTCGGACAGGGAGGGAGACCCAGTACTTC.

The chain links TRBV13 to TRBJ1-2, with TRBD1 matching 11 bases. CDR3 length: 16 amino acids. The germline CDR1 and CDR2 sequences are PRHDT and FYEKMQ (reference sequence). V dropped 5 bases and J dropped 2; count of bases not matched to a gene: 7. CDR3 nucleotides: TGTGCCAGCAGCCCACCGTGGACAGGGGGCAACTATGGCTACACCTTC. Translated, it gives CASSPPWTGGNYGYTF.

The chain uses TRBV28 and TRBJ2-1, with D possibly matching TRBD2 (7 bases). The V end lost 6 bases, the J end lost 12 bases, and 24 bases lay between the germline ends. This CDR3 spans 15 amino acids. CDR1 is MDHEN, CDR2 SYDVKM, per germline. The CDR3 sequence: CASSPGGTTSMRQFF. The DNA of the CDR3 is TGTGCCAGCAGCCCGGGGGGCACCACGTCAATGAGGCAGTTCTTC.

The V and J genes are TRBV9 and TRBJ1-4; D not resolved. CDR1 and CDR2 (germline): SGDLS, YYNGEE. Between the trimmed V and J ends, which lost 0 bases and 8 bases, there was a span of 11 bases. The CDR3 runs 14 residues. CDR3 DNA: TGTGCCAGCAGCGTAGCTTTCCAGAAAGAAAAACTGTTTTTT. Protein product: CASSVAFQKEKLFF.

A single count supports this clone. The gene calls are TRBV4-3 and TRBJ1-1; D is ambiguous. V was trimmed by 1 base and J by 4 bases, leaving 10 bases between them. The germline V gene has CDR1 LGHNA and CDR2 YSLEER. This CDR3 comprises 14 residues. The CDR3 sequence is CASSQVGVGTEAFF. The CDR3 nucleotides are TGCGCCAGCAGCCAAGTTGGGGTGGGCACTGAAGCTTTCTTT.

The V gene is TRBV29-1, the J gene TRBJ2-1; the D is unclear. Trimming stripped 4 bases from V and 3 bases from J, with 13 bases between. The CDR3 length is 14 residues. Germline CDR1 and CDR2: SQVTM and ANQGSEA. The CDR3 here is CSVVAGLNYNEQFF. The DNA of the CDR3 is TGCAGCGTTGTTGCAGGCTTGAACTACAATGAGCAGTTCTTC.